A selection of T cell receptor beta chains follows, all from one sample in a study of vaccination and CD4 T cells after COVID-19. Their cognate antigens are unknown. TCRdb passed the PCR reads through MiXCR, listing each CDR3 protein once. The sample has around 15,000 distinct CDR3 sequences, roughly 45% seen once. The specimen was CD4+ T cells from blood, cultured in vitro, collected before SARS-CoV-2 vaccination. The receptor source for this set is a human donor who received a COVID-19 vaccine. Each CDR3 is given without its conserved first and last residue.

cdr3_length: 13
j_call: TRBJ2-7
v_call: TRBV10-3
cdr3_aa: AIGLMGTRGYEQY

cdr3_length: 12
j_call: TRBJ1-2
v_call: TRBV4-1
cdr3_aa: ASSQVDGRYGYT

cdr3_length: 11
j_call: TRBJ2-7
v_call: TRBV20-1
cdr3_aa: SAAADRSYEQY

cdr3_length: 11
j_call: TRBJ2-7
v_call: TRBV27
cdr3_aa: ASRAGGSYEQY

cdr3_length: 12
j_call: TRBJ1-2
v_call: TRBV14
cdr3_aa: ASSQPTGPYGYT

cdr3_length: 13
j_call: TRBJ1-4
v_call: TRBV7-6
cdr3_aa: ASSPRQGRDEKLF

cdr3_length: 14
j_call: TRBJ2-4
v_call: TRBV7-9
cdr3_aa: ASSLRGGGAKNIQY

cdr3_length: 15
j_call: TRBJ2-5
v_call: TRBV6-1
cdr3_aa: ASKKQGAKGGGETQY

cdr3_length: 11
j_call: TRBJ1-2
v_call: TRBV12-3/TRBV12-4
cdr3_aa: ASSTGGNYGYT

cdr3_length: 12
j_call: TRBJ1-1
v_call: TRBV7-2
cdr3_aa: ASSFIMSNTEAF

cdr3_length: 12
j_call: TRBJ1-2
v_call: TRBV11-3
cdr3_aa: ASSSSTGTNGYT

cdr3_length: 10
j_call: TRBJ2-5
v_call: TRBV19
cdr3_aa: ASSMLGETQY

cdr3_length: 9
j_call: TRBJ2-7
v_call: TRBV4-2
cdr3_aa: ASSQEDQQY

cdr3_length: 11
j_call: TRBJ2-7
v_call: TRBV15
cdr3_aa: ATQGQSSYEQY

cdr3_length: 12
j_call: TRBJ2-7
v_call: TRBV7-9
cdr3_aa: ASSWAFGDYEQY

cdr3_length: 13
j_call: TRBJ1-6
v_call: TRBV7-9
cdr3_aa: ASSLYSPFSSPLH

cdr3_length: 12
j_call: TRBJ2-3
v_call: TRBV5-1
cdr3_aa: ASSLVDSADTQY

cdr3_length: 12
j_call: TRBJ1-1
v_call: TRBV7-6
cdr3_aa: ASSSNIRSTEAF

cdr3_length: 15
j_call: TRBJ2-2
v_call: TRBV19
cdr3_aa: ASSYPPEPAAPGELF